The text below deals with one T cell receptor beta chain. CDR1 and CDR2 (germline): MGHRA, YSYEKL. The trim removed 4 bases at V and 12 bases at J, leaving 12 bases unmatched. The length of the CDR3 is 15 residues. The authors reverse transcribed roughly 0.5 to 1 ug RNA with random hexamers. immunoSEQ multiplex PCR amplified TCR beta CDR3 across 54 Vbeta, 13 Jbeta. TCRdb used MiXCR to reprocess the immunoSEQ multiplex PCR reads, holding one entry per CDR3 protein. The sample records fewer than 350,000 distinct CDR3 sequences, roughly nine tenths being singletons. These data are taken from a study of CD8 T cells in Susac syndrome. The TEMRA cells underwent FACS enrichment, while the CD8+ and CD4+ T cells underwent negative isolation.

The sequenced material came from CD4+ T cells from PBMCs. This rearrangement joins TRBV4-1 to TRBJ2-1, with 10 bases that match TRBD2. The sequence was collected from a human donor with multiple sclerosis. For the CDR3, the DNA is TGCGCCAGCAGCCCCTCGGTTCTAGCGGGAGTCCCGCAGTTCTTC. It yields the protein CASSPSVLAGVPQFF.